This TCR beta chain appears in the sequencing data of a study of shared clonotypes between healthy human individuals. Study summary: Per-donor plates numbered three CD4 naive, three CD4 memory, two CD8 naive and one CD8 memory.

The germline CDR1 and CDR2 sequences are SGHTA and FQGNSA. V was pared by 0 bases and J by 10 bases, with 10 bases between. This CDR3 has 13 residues. The assay was immunoSEQ multiplex PCR, and TCRdb's table has in-frame clones only and misses some. The sample holds roughly 1.4 million clones; around 98.5% are singletons and the top ten take approximately 0.4%. A remark on this clone: Its matching antigen is unknown.

The CD4+ fraction was divided into a CD45RA+ naive subset and a CD45RA-negative memory subset. Study-wide points: In several donors, 4.5% to 5.5% of naive CD4 clonotypes appeared in common. What rarefaction showed was incomplete sorted-subset sequencing despite large depth.

Specimen: naive CD4+ T cells sorted from blood. The subset here: CD45RA+ positively selected. This sequence was found in a young man in good health. This chain connects TRBV7-2 to TRBJ1-5, with TRBD1 as a possible D gene (6 bases). CDR3 loop: CASSLAMGGPQHF. CDR3 coding DNA: TGTGCCAGCAGCTTAGCGATGGGGGGCCCCCAGCATTTT.